The next 16 T cell receptor beta chains were all read from a single sample in a study of blood T cell repertoires in COVID-19. Clones were read by immunoSEQ multiplex PCR, and TCRdb kept only the in-frame ones, dropping some. Here the sample spans around 300,000 clones, 80% to 90% being singletons. The specimen was PBMCs or T cells enriched from blood (not recorded which). The receptors were gathered from a young man who had recovered from COVID-19.

This chain links TRBV6-6 with TRBJ1-3; TRBD1 is a possible D gene (6 bases). Trimming took off 6 bases at V and 1 base at J, with 16 bases between the two ends. Looked up from germline, CDR1 is MNHNY and CDR2 is SVGAGI (reference sequence). This CDR3 contains 16 residues. In DNA, the CDR3 is TGTGCCAGCAGGACGGGACAACCAAGGTCTGGAAACACCATATATTTT. It is translated as CASRTGQPRSGNTIYF.

This chain connects TRBV2 to TRBJ1-2; the match to TRBD1 covers 8 bases. The CDR3 runs to 17 residues. Trimming at V came to 0 bases and at J to 3 bases, leaving 9 bases not matched to a gene. Per germline, CDR1 SNHLY and CDR2 FYNNEI. The CDR3 protein is CASSEAGRGRGDYGYTF. The CDR3, as DNA: TGTGCCAGCAGTGAAGCTGGCAGGGGGCGGGGTGACTATGGCTACACCTTC. The entire variable domain, with the rest obtained from reference TRBV2 and TRBJ1-2, is as follows: EPEVTQTPSHQVTQMGQEVILRCVPISNHLYFYWYRQILGQKVEFLVSFYNNEISEKSEIFDDQFSVERPDGSNFTLKIRSTKLEDSAMYFCASSEAGRGRGDYGYTFGSGTRLTVV.

The chain joins TRBV24-1 to TRBJ1-2; D remains unclear. This CDR3 is 13 amino acids long. The germline V gene encodes CDR1 KGHDR and CDR2 SFDVKD. V lost 6 bases to trimming and J lost 2 bases, with 9 bases between them. In nucleotides, the CDR3 is TGTGCCACCAGTATCGGGGAAAACTATGGCTACACCTTC. It translates to CATSIGENYGYTF.

The table lists this clone with a count of one. V usage is TRBV7-9 and J usage is TRBJ1-4; D might be TRBD1 (6 bases). Germline-derived CDR1 and CDR2 are SEHNR and FQNEAQ (reference sequence). V was shortened by 5 bases and J by 4 bases, with 11 bases between the two germline ends. The CDR3 runs to 14 residues. CDR3: CASSRQVLNEKLFF. For the CDR3, the DNA is TGTGCCAGCAGCAGACAGGTGCTTAATGAAAAACTGTTTTTT. Full variable domain (remainder filled in from reference TRBV7-9 and TRBJ1-4): DTGVSQNPRHKITKRGQNVTFRCDPISEHNRLYWYRQTLGQGPEFLTYFQNEAQLEKSRLLSDRFSAERPKGSFSTLEIQRTEQGDSAMYLCASSRQVLNEKLFFGSGTQLSVL.

CDR3 bases: TGTGCCAGTAGTCCCTGGGAGGGAAACGAGCAGTACTTC. Its translation is CASSPWEGNEQYF. V gene TRBV19 combines with J gene TRBJ2-7; 7 positions match TRBD2. Trimming removed 5 bases from V and 5 bases from J; junction bases left unmatched: 6. CDR1 and CDR2 from the germline V gene are LNHDA and SQIVND (reference sequence). The CDR3 consists of 13 residues.

The chain has TRBV29-1 and TRBJ2-7; D is possibly TRBD2 (6 bases). In germline, CDR1 is SQVTM, CDR2 ANQGSEA. The CDR3 is 11 amino acids. V dropped 4 bases and J dropped 7 bases, with 11 bases sitting between them. DNA of the CDR3: TGCAGCGTTGGGGGCGCGGGGGAGCAGTACTTC. Translation gives CSVGGAGEQYF.

The chain carries TRBV29-1 and TRBJ2-3; TRBD2 aligns across 10 bases. Losses at the gene ends were 4 bases for V and 4 bases for J; bases not matched to a gene: 5. The CDR3 runs 14 residues. Per the germline V gene, CDR1 is SQVTM and CDR2 is ANQGSEA. CDR3 DNA sequence: TGCAGCGTTGGCTGGCTAGCGGGGGCAGATACGCAGTATTTT. It encodes CSVGWLAGADTQYF.

The chain has TRBV24-1 and TRBJ2-1; TRBD2 matches 10 bases. J lost 0 bases, V lost 3 bases, and 7 bases had no gene match. There are 18 residues in the CDR3. The germline V gene encodes CDR1 KGHDR and CDR2 SFDVKD. CDR3 in amino acids: CATSDPQLAGGSYNEQFF. The CDR3 nucleotides are TGTGCCACCAGTGATCCTCAATTAGCGGGGGGCTCCTACAATGAGCAGTTCTTC.

J is TRBJ1-6 and V is TRBV19; D is undetermined. V was cut by 3 bases and J by 0 bases, with 6 bases left in between. Germline-derived CDR1 and CDR2 are LNHDA and SQIVND (reference sequence). There are 15 residues in the CDR3. The CDR3 is CASSIGDSYNSPLHF. For the CDR3, the DNA is TGTGCCAGTAGTATCGGGGACTCCTATAATTCACCCCTCCACTTT.

This chain links TRBV13 with TRBJ1-1, with TRBD1 matching 7 bases. Trimming at V came to 5 bases and at J to 4 bases, leaving 7 bases not matched to a gene. CDR1 is PRHDT, CDR2 FYEKMQ, per germline (reference sequence). The CDR3 runs 14 residues. The CDR3 spells CASSPLGTATEAFF. The CDR3 bases are TGTGCCAGCAGCCCTCTTGGGACAGCCACTGAAGCTTTCTTT.

The chain has TRBV7-9 and TRBJ2-4; tentatively, D is TRBD1 (6 bases). The length of the CDR3 is 14 residues. Germline values: CDR1 SEHNR, CDR2 FQNEAQ (reference sequence). V was pared by 5 bases and J by 5 bases, with 13 bases between. DNA for the CDR3: TGTGCCAGCAGCGATCGGGACAAAGAAAACATTCAGTACTTC. Translation gives CASSDRDKENIQYF.

J is TRBJ1-4 and V is TRBV2; tentative D call: TRBD1 (5 bases). The CDR3 length is 11 residues. Germline assignment: CDR1 SNHLY and CDR2 FYNNEI. Between the trimmed V and J ends, which lost 8 bases and 14 bases, there was a span of 15 bases. CDR3 coding DNA: TGTGCCAGCGGGCTGCCACCAGGGCTGTTTTTT. It translates to CASGLPPGLFF.

This chain uses TRBV19 with TRBJ2-3; D is undetermined. The CDR3 runs 14 residues. The germline gives CDR1 LNHDA, CDR2 SQIVND (reference sequence). Between the trimmed V and J ends, which lost 3 bases and 2 bases, there was a span of 9 bases. CDR3 region: CASSIPGSTDTQYF. The CDR3 nucleotides read TGTGCCAGTAGTATTCCAGGATCCACAGATACGCAGTATTTT.

This clone was counted ten times or more. The chain uses TRBV9 and TRBJ2-7, with D tentatively TRBD1 (6 bases). Between the trimmed V and J ends, which lost 4 bases and 5 bases, there was a span of 19 bases. CDR1 and CDR2 from the germline V gene are SGDLS and YYNGEE. The CDR3 has 15 residues. The CDR3 nucleotides read TGTGCCAGCAGCACCCAGAGGACAGCATGGGACGAGCAGTACTTC. This codes for CASSTQRTAWDEQYF.

The chain uses TRBV7-2 and TRBJ1-2; D remains unclear. The ends were cut back, 6 bases at V and 4 bases at J, with 21 bases in the middle. This CDR3 region has 16 residues. Germline-derived CDR1 and CDR2 are SGHTA and FQGNSA. CDR3 in DNA: TGTGCCAGCAGACTGACCTCGGCCCCTGGGCCCTATGGCTACACCTTC. As protein: CASRLTSAPGPYGYTF.

The table lists this clone with a count of one. CDR3 loop: CASSVRQGVYNSPLHF. CDR3 nucleotide sequence: TGTGCCAGCAGCGTGCGACAGGGGGTCTATAATTCACCCCTCCACTTT. The chain joins TRBV5-6 to TRBJ1-6, with 9 bases identical to TRBD1. Germline CDR1 SGHDT, CDR2 YYEEEE. The junction had 5 bases not matched to a gene; V was cut back by 4 bases and J by 3 bases. CDR3 length: 16 residues.